This T cell receptor beta chain was observed in a study of identical twins. Overall study findings and caveats: Zero-insertion analyses could be partly confounded by invariant MAIT and iNKT cells.

The CDR3 covers 16 residues. The germline V gene encodes CDR1 MNHNS and CDR2 SASEGT. cDNA molecules carried unique molecular identifiers, and template switching added a universal primer site. TCRdb reprocessed the 5' RACE reads with MiXCR, giving one entry per CDR3 protein. Of 450,000 or so distinct CDR3 sequences in the sample, approximately 14% were seen once. Remarks on this clonotype: Antigen unknown. At one end, the junction sequence differs from germline, possibly due to a read error.

These sequences were also reported in another study, on yellow fever vaccine responses in identical twins.

V gene TRBV6-1 combines with J gene TRBJ1-1; D not certain. The material sequenced was CD4+ T cells sorted from blood. The sequence was obtained from a woman aged 18-35 years in good health. The CDR3 sequence: CVSSSLSRVMNTEAFF. The CDR3 nucleotides are TGTGTCAGCAGTAGCCTAAGTCGAGTCATGAACACTGAAGCTTTCTTT.